Presented here are 30 T cell receptor beta chains from one specimen sequenced in a study of blood T cells in healthy people across ages. Sample-barcoded 5' priming and a J-beta primer mix drove a second PCR of roughly 6 to 12 cycles. TCRdb re-called the 5' RACE reads through MiXCR, storing one row per CDR3 protein. The sample has about 320,000 distinct CDR3 sequences; roughly 29% are singletons. Sequenced: blood. All receptors derive from a woman in her 70s in good health.

This clonotype was seen a few times. V gene TRBV5-1 combines with J gene TRBJ2-5; TRBD2 aligns across 13 bases. V dropped 7 bases and J dropped 5; count of bases not matched to a gene: 11. Germline V gives CDR1 SGHRS, CDR2 YFSETQ. The CDR3 runs 16 residues. The CDR3 here is CASGTSGRALGETQYF. The CDR3 region has the DNA TGCGCCAGCGGTACTAGCGGGAGGGCCCTTGGTGAGACCCAGTACTTC.

J is TRBJ1-3 and V is TRBV3-1; D gene unclear. The V end lost 2 bases, the J end lost 0 bases, and 8 bases lay between the germline ends. CDR3 size: 15 residues. The V gene's germline CDR1 is LGHDT and CDR2 YNNKEL (reference sequence). Here the CDR3 reads CASSQIGPSGNTIYF. The CDR3 DNA reads as TGTGCCAGCAGCCAAATCGGACCCTCTGGAAACACCATATATTTT.

This rearrangement joins TRBV5-1 to TRBJ2-3, with D possibly matching TRBD1 (5 bases). Germline CDR1 reads SGHRS; CDR2 reads YFSETQ. The CDR3 length is 13 residues. V lost 5 bases and J 0 bases, leaving 7 bases between the germline ends. DNA for the CDR3: TGCGCCAGCAGTGCAGGGAGCACAGATACGCAGTATTTT. This codes for CASSAGSTDTQYF.

In its sample, this clonotype was seen a few times. At one end, the junction sequence differs from germline, possibly due to a read error. The CDR3: CASNRDGGGTDEQYF. The CDR3 coding sequence is TGTGCCAGCAACCGCGACGGTGGCGGAACTGACGAACAGTACTTC. The chain couples TRBV7-3 to TRBJ2-7; no reliable D call. CDR3 size: 15 residues. Looked up from germline, CDR1 is SGHTA and CDR2 is FQGTGA.

This clonotype was seen a handful of times. The CDR3 DNA is TGCGCCAGCAGCCACGAGACAGGGGTATCCTACGAGCAGTACTTC. As protein: CASSHETGVSYEQYF. The chain recombines TRBV4-1 with TRBJ2-7, with 8 nucleotides matching TRBD1. The CDR3 spans 15 residues. V lost 3 bases to trimming and J lost 1 base; unmatched junction nucleotides: 5. Germline loops: CDR1 MGHRA, CDR2 YSYEKL.

Comments on this clonotype: The junction shows a germline mismatch at one end, possibly a read error. V and J are TRBV20-1 and TRBJ1-2; D unresolved. The CDR3 has 14 amino acids. Germline V gene sequence: CDR1 DFQATT, CDR2 SNEGSKA (reference sequence). The CDR3 sequence: CSACCKPSNYDYTF. CDR3 nucleotides: TGCAGTGCGTGCTGCAAGCCATCCAACTATGACTACACCTTC.

J is TRBJ2-5 and V is TRBV7-8; perhaps TRBD1 as D (6 bases). Germline V lookup: CDR1 SGHVS, CDR2 FQNEAQ. Trimming cost V 3 bases and J 3 bases, with 14 bases left between them. The CDR3 has 15 residues. CDR3 nucleotide sequence: TGTGCCAGCAGCTTGACAGGAGCTACAAAAGAGACCCAGTACTTC. Its translation is CASSLTGATKETQYF.

This clonotype was seen a handful of times. The gene calls are TRBV28 and TRBJ2-6; TRBD1 matches 7 bases. CDR1 MDHEN and CDR2 SYDVKM come from the germline V gene. Trimming at V came to 6 bases and at J to 4 bases, leaving 6 bases not matched to a gene. This CDR3 contains 15 residues. The CDR3 nucleotides are TGTGCCAGCAGCACAGGGGCATCAGGGGCCAACGTCCTGACTTTC. It encodes CASSTGASGANVLTF.

The table lists this clonotype with many counts. The V call is TRBV3-1, the J call TRBJ1-1; no reliable D call. V lost 4 bases and J lost 1, with 4 bases in between. The CDR3 covers 12 residues. CDR1 and CDR2 from the germline V gene are LGHDT and YNNKEL (reference sequence). The CDR3, as DNA: TGTGCCAGCAGCCGCGAGAACACTGAAGCTTTCTTT. It is translated as CASSRENTEAFF.

As for this clonotype: Relative to the germline gene, one junction end is altered; a read error may explain this. This chain joins TRBV4-2 and TRBJ1-2; possibly TRBD1 for D (5 bases). The CDR3 contains 14 residues. Germline V gene data show CDR1 as LGHNA and CDR2 as YNFKEQ. CDR3 region: CASSQSGVNYSYTF. CDR3 DNA: TGTGCCAGCAGCCAGTCGGGGGTGAACTATAGCTACACCTTC.

This clonotype was seen a handful of times. The J gene is TRBJ2-5, the V gene TRBV28; 8 bases map to TRBD2. The closer fit of TRBJ2-1 to the DNA end suggests the J call may be wrong. The CDR3 totals 16 residues. Germline V gene lookup returns CDR1 MDHEN and CDR2 SYDVKM. DNA for the CDR3: TGTGCCAGCAGTGCTCTCGGGACTAGTAACTACAATGAGCAGTTCTTC. It specifies CASSALGTSNYNEQFF.

Comments on this clonotype: The junction shows a germline mismatch at one end, possibly a read error. The chain uses TRBV6-1 and TRBJ1-4; TRBD1 matches at 10 bases. The CDR3 consists of 15 residues. Germline V gives CDR1 MNHNS, CDR2 SASEGT. CDR3 DNA: TGTGCCAGTAGTGATCGGGACAGGGGAACTGGAAAACTGTTTTTT. It codes for CASSDRDRGTGKLFF.

This clonotype was recorded at least ten times. V is TRBV12-3 or TRBV12-4 and J is TRBJ2-1; TRBD2 matches at 9 bases. V trimming: 8 bases; J trimming: 2 bases; junction bases outside the gene matches: 4. The CDR3 covers 14 residues. The CDR3 coding sequence is TGTGCCAGCGGCCCTAGCGGGACCTACAATGAGCAGTTCTTC. Translation gives CASGPSGTYNEQFF.

The rearrangement joins TRBV5-1 to TRBJ2-7; 8 bases are shared with TRBD1. This CDR3 contains 13 residues. The germline V gene has CDR1 SGHRS and CDR2 YFSETQ. After removal of 1 base from V and 5 bases from J, the junction contained 2 bases not matched to a gene. The CDR3 loop is CASSLTGGNEQYF. CDR3 bases: TGCGCCAGCAGCTTGACAGGGGGTAACGAGCAGTACTTC.

J is TRBJ2-1 and V is TRBV5-4; D is unclear. The J call may be incorrect, as the DNA end agrees better with TRBJ2-5. The CDR3 consists of 14 residues. From germline, CDR1 is SGHNT and CDR2 YYREEE (reference sequence). The CDR3 DNA is TGTGCCAGCAGTGCGGTGGGGTTACAAGAGACCCAGTACTTC. The encoded protein is CASSAVGLQETQYF.

In nucleotides, the CDR3 is TGTGCCAGCAGGACCTCCGGCTTCTACAATGAGCAGTTCTTC. This gives the protein CASRTSGFYNEQFF. This sequence joins TRBV2 and TRBJ2-1, with D unresolved. Per germline, CDR1 SNHLY and CDR2 FYNNEI. Trimming removed 6 bases at V and 3 bases at J, with 12 bases between. There are 14 residues in the CDR3.

In this sample, this clonotype turned up a few times. The J gene is TRBJ2-1, the V gene TRBV7-2; D gene unclear. The CDR3 spans 15 residues. Trimming left V 7 bases short and J 6 bases short, with 19 bases between. Germline lookup yields CDR1 SGHTA and CDR2 FQGNSA. The CDR3 spells CASISDPGSSNEQFF. CDR3 DNA sequence: TGTGCCAGCATCTCAGATCCGGGTTCGAGCAATGAGCAGTTCTTC.

Many counts were recorded for this clonotype. J is TRBJ1-2 and V is TRBV5-1; TRBD1 matches 7 bases. The ends lost 3 bases at V and 4 bases at J; junction bases unmatched: 6. CDR3 size: 14 residues. CDR1 is SGHRS, CDR2 YFSETQ, per germline. The CDR3 nucleotides read TGCGCCAGCAGCTCAAACAGGGGTAGCTATGGCTACACCTTC. Translated, it gives CASSSNRGSYGYTF.

This clonotype was counted ten times or more. This chain uses TRBV7-8 with TRBJ2-5; a possible D gene is TRBD2 (6 bases). Trimming left V 9 bases short and J 2 bases short, with 19 bases between. CDR1 SGHVS and CDR2 FQNEAQ come from the germline V gene. The CDR3 extends over 15 amino acids. CDR3 nucleotides: TGTGCCAGTAAGGTCCGTGGGGGGAGACAAGAGACCCAGTACTTC. Protein product: CASKVRGGRQETQYF.

This rearrangement joins TRBV7-8 to TRBJ2-7, with unresolved D. Germline CDR1 reads SGHVS; CDR2 reads FQNEAQ. V lost 1 base and J lost 4, with 8 bases in between. CDR3 size: 13 residues. CDR3 region: CASSLDSIYEQYF. The CDR3 DNA is TGTGCCAGCAGCTTAGACAGCATATACGAGCAGTACTTC. Drawing the rest from reference TRBV7-8 and TRBJ2-7, the complete variable domain is GAGVSQSPRYKVAKRGQDVALRCDPISGHVSLFWYQQALGQGPEFLTYFQNEAQLDKSGLPSDRFFAERPEGSVSTLKIQRTQQEDSAVYLCASSLDSIYEQYFGPGTRLTVT.

This chain connects TRBV4-2 to TRBJ1-5; D gene ambiguous. V lost 1 base and J 5 bases, leaving 9 bases between the germline ends. This CDR3 region has 14 residues. From germline, CDR1 is LGHNA and CDR2 YNFKEQ. CDR3: CASSQVGADQPQHF. The CDR3 bases are TGTGCCAGCAGCCAAGTGGGAGCGGATCAGCCCCAGCATTTT.

The chain carries TRBV2 and TRBJ2-1; 8 bases map to TRBD2. This CDR3 comprises 12 residues. Germline CDR1 SNHLY, CDR2 FYNNEI. Unmatched junction bases numbered 5, after V lost 6 bases and J lost 10 bases. CDR3 coding DNA: TGTGCCAGCAGCGGACTAGCTCGGGAGCAGTTCTTC. Amino acid sequence: CASSGLAREQFF. Looking up the rest from reference TRBV2 and TRBJ2-1 gives the full variable domain: EPEVTQTPSHQVTQMGQEVILRCVPISNHLYFYWYRQILGQKVEFLVSFYNNEISEKSEIFDDQFSVERPDGSNFTLKIRSTKLEDSAMYFCASSGLAREQFFGPGTRLTVL.

CDR3 DNA sequence: TGTGCCAGCTCACCCGAACGCCCGAACACTGAAGCTTTCTTT. Protein product: CASSPERPNTEAFF. The J gene is TRBJ1-1, the V gene TRBV18; D unclear. V lost 3 bases, J lost 1 base, and 9 bases lay in between. CDR3 length: 14 residues. CDR1 and CDR2 from the germline V gene are KGHSH and LQKENI.

Only a few counts were recorded for this clonotype. V usage is TRBV6-1 and J usage is TRBJ2-7; D possibly uses TRBD1 or TRBD2 (5 bases each). Trimming removed 1 base from V and 3 bases from J, with 10 bases in between. The CDR3 is 14 residues long. Germline V gene data show CDR1 as MNHNS and CDR2 as SASEGT. The CDR3 sequence is CASSEGDAYYEQYF. CDR3 sequence (DNA): TGTGCCAGCAGTGAAGGGGACGCCTACTACGAGCAGTACTTC.

V usage is TRBV5-1 and J usage is TRBJ2-7; TRBD2 aligns across 7 bases. Germline V gene lookup returns CDR1 SGHRS and CDR2 YFSETQ. With V trimmed by 4 bases and J by 5 bases, 3 bases remained unmatched. This CDR3 contains 12 residues. CDR3: CASSPAGNEQYF. The CDR3 region has the DNA TGCGCCAGCAGCCCAGCGGGAAACGAGCAGTACTTC.

The chain employs TRBV7-9 and TRBJ2-7; tentative D call: TRBD1 (6 bases). V was clipped by 6 bases and J by 6 bases, with 15 bases between them. Germline V gene sequence: CDR1 SEHNR, CDR2 FQNEAQ (reference sequence). This CDR3 has 13 amino acids. CDR3 DNA sequence: TGTGCCAGCAGACTAAGGACAGACTCCGAGCAGTACTTC. Translation gives CASRLRTDSEQYF. Complete variable domain (other parts from reference TRBV7-9 and TRBJ2-7): DTGVSQNPRHKITKRGQNVTFRCDPISEHNRLYWYRQTLGQGPEFLTYFQNEAQLEKSRLLSDRFSAERPKGSFSTLEIQRTEQGDSAMYLCASRLRTDSEQYFGPGTRLTVT.

This clonotype was detected a few times. This chain uses TRBV11-2 with TRBJ2-7; TRBD1 matches at 9 bases. The J segment lost 3 bases and the V segment lost 5 bases, leaving 8 bases of the junction unmatched. The V gene's germline CDR1 is SGHAT and CDR2 FQNNGV. This CDR3 contains 15 residues. Written as DNA, the CDR3 is TGTGCCAGCAGCGGGGACAGGGCCGTTTACTACGAGCAGTACTTC. Translation: CASSGDRAVYYEQYF. The full variable domain, in which reference TRBV11-2 and TRBJ2-7 provide the parts outside the CDR3, is EAGVAQSPRYKIIEKRQSVAFWCNPISGHATLYWYQQILGQGPKLLIQFQNNGVVDDSQLPKDRFSAERLKGVDSTLKIQPAKLEDSAVYLCASSGDRAVYYEQYFGPGTRLTVT.

This clonotype was detected a few times. This chain joins TRBV6-1 and TRBJ1-2; TRBD1 agrees at 9 bases. The junction had 3 bases not matched to a gene; V was cut back by 3 bases and J by 4 bases. CDR1 and CDR2 from the germline V gene are MNHNS and SASEGT. This CDR3 region has 14 residues. CDR3 coding DNA: TGTGCCAGCAGTGACGGGGGACAGGGCTATGGCTACACCTTC. Encoded protein: CASSDGGQGYGYTF.

The table lists this clonotype with a count of one. J is TRBJ2-5 and V is TRBV16; D might be TRBD1 (5 bases). V was shortened by 0 bases and J by 11 bases, with 22 bases between the two germline ends. The germline CDR1 and CDR2 sequences are KGHSY and FQNENV. CDR3 length: 16 residues. CDR3 amino acids: CASSQSRGTGATKQYF. The CDR3 nucleotides are TGTGCCAGCAGCCAATCGAGAGGCACAGGAGCTACGAAGCAGTACTTC.

The chain recombines TRBV12-3 or TRBV12-4 with TRBJ2-1, with D perhaps given as TRBD1 or TRBD2 (5 bases each). The CDR3 has 15 residues. V lost 8 bases and J 4 bases, leaving 18 bases between the germline ends. The CDR3 nucleotides read TGTGCCAGCCAAGGGTTTGGGGGAGCATACAATGAGCAGTTCTTC. Translated, it gives CASQGFGGAYNEQFF.